Given below is one TCR beta chain in context. This clone was detected only a few times. Its antigen remains unidentified. Per-base quality was not reported, and no clone a single base away is much larger than it. The data stem from a study of OX40 agonist ivuxolimab in advanced cancers. About the full investigation: Ivuxolimab was a fully human IgG2 agonistic monoclonal antibody targeting the costimulatory receptor OX40 (CD134). Intravenous ivuxolimab was administered to patients every 2 weeks at six dose levels: 0.01, 0.1, 0.3, 1.5, 3 and 10 mg/kg. Of the 50 to 55 dose-escalation patients, hepatocellular carcinoma was present in 19, melanoma in around 15, renal cell carcinoma in 9 and head and neck cancer in 9. A male proportion of approximately 83% and a mean age of roughly 58 years, ranging from about 20 to 80, were recorded for the dose-escalation cohort. Prior anti-PD-1, anti-PD-L1 or anti-CTLA-4 therapy was permitted, and 30% to 45% of dose-escalation patients had received checkpoint inhibitors. Partial responses occurred in three dose-escalation patients, of whom one had hepatocellular carcinoma and two had cutaneous melanoma. The point of sequencing TCRbeta in the periphery was to test whether ivuxolimab changed TCR sequence diversity and drove clonal T-cell expansion. The monotherapy dose-escalation portion (N of about 57 patients) of the phase I ivuxolimab trial is reported in the paper. General study outcomes and caveats: At doses from 0.1 to 3.0 mg/kg, clonal expansion was seen in both CD4+ and CD8+ blood T cells between baseline and week 6. The antigen specificity of the peripheral T cells that underwent clonal expansion was not determined. Partial responders in the 0.1-3.0 mg/kg groups had among the lowest normalized peripheral clonal expansion, especially among CD8+ T cells. Low levels of normalized T-cell clonal expansion were also shown by some nonresponding patients. After ivuxolimab, CD8+ T cells had more expanded clones than CD4+ T cells on average.

Between the V and J ends, shortened by 0 bases and 8 bases respectively, the junction contains 7 bases. Based on the germline V gene, the CDR1 and CDR2 sequences are KGHSH and LQKENI. Including the terminal cysteine and phenylalanine, the CDR3 comprises 13 residues. Only the CDR3 region is kept as DNA, spanning 39 bases read in frame from base 1. The trial excluded patients who had a history of autoimmune disease or were on systemic immunosuppression. Peripheral blood for TCR sequencing was collected from all dose cohorts at baseline, on cycle 4 day 1, and on cycle 7 day 1. The samples were taken from a phase I, first-in-human, multicenter, open-label dose-escalation trial of ivuxolimab. The trial enrolled adults with locally advanced or metastatic head and neck squamous cell, hepatocellular, melanoma or renal cell carcinoma. CD4+ and CD8+ T cells were sorted separately from peripheral blood before TCR sequencing.

For sequencing of the TCRbeta CDR3 region, genomic DNA was extracted from the sorted cells. TCRbeta CDR3 regions were sequenced using the immunoSEQ Assay. The table was pulled from immuneACCESS by TCRdb, which kept in-frame rearrangements only. Such tables lose some clones; where checked, under half of the loss comes from unresolved V genes, and the rest has no known cause. The sample table lists 78,000 or so clones, around nine tenths of them with a count of one. Roughly 2.8% of the sample goes to the ten largest clones. The chain uses TRBV18 and TRBJ1-4; there is no confident call for the D gene. The sequence derives from an adult with an advanced solid tumor such as melanoma, head and neck, liver or kidney cancer. The sample here was CD4+ or CD8+ T cells sorted from blood, taken in a trial of the OX40 agonist ivuxolimab. The DNA sequence is as follows: TGTGCCAGCTCACCACCTAGCGACGAAAAACTGTTTTTT. Its protein product is CASSPPSDEKLFF.